The 16 T cell receptor beta chains below were found in one sample sequenced in a study of T cells in Graves' hyperthyroidism and ophthalmopathy. Amplification yielded TCR beta CDR3 regions, with RNA transcripts as the source. When the TCR CDR3 underwent first-round RT-PCR, the HTBI primer set was used. In TCRdb, the multiplex PCR reads were re-called with MiXCR into one record per CDR3 protein. The sample carries hundreds of thousands of distinct CDR3 sequences, about 45% recorded once. Input material: peripheral blood or thyroid tissue (not recorded which). All receptors come from an adult man with Graves' disease, either hyperthyroidism or ophthalmopathy (not recorded which).

The CDR3 sequence is CASRGLAGTYEQYF. CDR3 sequence (DNA): TGTGCCAGCAGGGGACTAGCGGGAACCTACGAGCAGTACTTC. This chain links TRBV6-5 with TRBJ2-7; 13 nucleotides agree with TRBD2. With 6 bases clipped from V and 2 bases from J, the junction kept 1 base outside the gene matches. Germline V CDR1 and CDR2: MNHEY, SVGAGI. This CDR3 comprises 14 residues.

Details on this clonotype: This may arise from a read error, as a much more abundant clone is one base away. This rearrangement joins TRBV7-9 to TRBJ1-1, with a weak D call TRBD1 (5 bases). This CDR3 contains 14 residues. The ends were cut back, 5 bases at V and 4 bases at J, with 14 bases in the middle. Germline loops: CDR1 SEHNR, CDR2 FQNEAQ (reference sequence). DNA of the CDR3: TGTGCCAGCAGCCGTATCATGGGGGGCACTGAAGCTTTCTTT. It translates to CASSRIMGGTEAFF.

This clonotype was counted many times. This rearrangement joins TRBV10-3 to TRBJ2-7; 7 nucleotides line up with TRBD1. V gave up 3 bases and J gave up 3 bases; unmatched junction bases: 8. This CDR3 is built from 15 residues. Germline loops: CDR1 ENHRY, CDR2 SYGVKD. As DNA, the CDR3 is TGTGCCATCAGTGAACCATCCGGGACAGACTACGAGCAGTACTTC. This translates into CAISEPSGTDYEQYF.

The rearrangement links TRBV6-1 to TRBJ1-6, with a possible D match to TRBD1 (6 bases). The CDR3 runs to 15 residues. Germline V CDR1 and CDR2: MNHNS, SASEGT. Trimming removed 6 bases at V and 4 bases at J, with 13 bases between. CDR3 protein: CASRQGTRYNSPLHF. The CDR3 region has the DNA TGTGCCAGCAGGCAGGGGACTCGGTATAATTCACCCCTCCACTTT.

This clonotype was observed at least ten times. The CDR3 protein is CASSEGTASYEQYF. CDR3 nucleotide sequence: TGCGCCAGCAGTGAAGGAACAGCCTCCTACGAGCAGTACTTC. The chain has TRBV10-1 and TRBJ2-7; D remains unclear. This CDR3 contains 14 residues. CDR1 is WNHNN, CDR2 SYGVQD, per germline (reference sequence). V lost 3 bases and J lost 0, with 9 bases in between.

This clonotype appeared once. A much larger clone differs from this one at a single base, so this may be a read error. The rearrangement uses TRBV7-9 and TRBJ1-5; D uncertain. Per germline, CDR1 SEHNR and CDR2 FQNEAQ (reference sequence). This CDR3 is 14 amino acids long. This CDR3 is CVSSPAPGNQPQHF. The CDR3 bases are TGTGTCAGCAGCCCAGCCCCGGGCAATCAGCCCCAGCATTTT.

The V gene is TRBV12-3 or TRBV12-4, the J gene TRBJ1-5; D is uncertain. V was shortened by 3 bases and J by 8 bases, with 8 bases between the two germline ends. The CDR3 totals 12 residues. CDR3 DNA: TGTGCCAGCAGTTTTCACGGGGAGCCCCAGCATTTT. Protein product: CASSFHGEPQHF.

The table lists this clonotype with many counts. V and J are TRBV6-1 and TRBJ2-2, with D unclear. This CDR3 region has 14 residues. Germline V gene data show CDR1 as MNHNS and CDR2 as SASEGT. V lost 3 bases, J lost 3 bases, and 8 bases lay in between. CDR3 coding DNA: TGTGCCAGCAGTGACGGCTCGGACACCGGGGAGCTGTTTTTT. Protein product: CASSDGSDTGELFF.

This clonotype was detected many times. The chain carries TRBV5-1 and TRBJ1-2; D not resolved. The CDR3 has 13 amino acids. The germline V and J ends were trimmed by 4 bases and 3 bases, with 10 bases remaining between them. Germline lookup yields CDR1 SGHRS and CDR2 YFSETQ. The CDR3 coding sequence is TGCGCCAGCAGCCCTGACACCTACTATGGCTACACCTTC. It encodes CASSPDTYYGYTF. Filled out from reference TRBV5-1 and TRBJ1-2, the complete variable domain reads KAGVTQTPRYLIKTRGQQVTLSCSPISGHRSVSWYQQTPGQGLQFLFEYFSETQRNKGNFPGRFSGRQFSNSRSEMNVSTLELGDSALYLCASSPDTYYGYTFGSGTRLTVV.

This chain joins TRBV6-6 and TRBJ1-5; 9 bases align to TRBD1. CDR3 length: 15 residues. J lost 4 bases, V lost 10 bases, and 11 bases had no gene match. CDR1 is MNHNY and CDR2 is SVGAGI in the germline V gene (reference sequence). The CDR3 DNA reads as TGTGCCATCAAGGCCGGGACAGGGCGAAATCAGCCCCAGCATTTT. It translates to CAIKAGTGRNQPQHF.

The rearrangement joins TRBV10-3 to TRBJ1-4; D possibly corresponds to TRBD1 (5 bases). With 8 bases removed from V and 6 bases from J, the gap between germline ends came to 10 bases. Germline values: CDR1 ENHRY, CDR2 SYGVKD. This CDR3 comprises 12 residues. The CDR3 region has the DNA TGTGCCATCGGGGCAGGAGATGAAAAACTGTTTTTT. Amino acids: CAIGAGDEKLFF.

This clonotype was observed a handful of times. The V gene is TRBV7-8, the J gene TRBJ2-2; TRBD1 matches at 12 bases. Per the germline V gene, CDR1 is SGHVS and CDR2 is FQNEAQ. V was pared by 5 bases and J by 6 bases, with 4 bases of the junction left unmatched. This CDR3 is 15 amino acids long. The CDR3 DNA reads as TGTGCCAGCAGCCCTGGGACAGGGGGCGCCGGGGAGCTGTTTTTT. Its protein product is CASSPGTGGAGELFF.

The chain's CDR3 is CASTGTPNSPLHF. The CDR3 nucleotides are TGTGCCAGTACAGGGACGCCTAATTCACCCCTCCACTTT. The chain couples TRBV25-1 to TRBJ1-6; possibly TRBD1 for D (6 bases). CDR1 MGHDK and CDR2 SYGVNS come from the germline V gene. This CDR3 has 13 residues. V shed 9 bases and J shed 6 bases, with 12 bases lying between them. Complete variable domain (other parts from reference TRBV25-1 and TRBJ1-6): EADIYQTPRYLVIGTGKKITLECSQTMGHDKMYWYQQDPGMELHLIHYSYGVNSTEKGDLSSESTVSRIRTEHFPLTLESARPSHTSQYLCASTGTPNSPLHFGNGTRLTVT.

As to this clonotype: A much larger clone lies one base from this, so it may be a read error. The chain employs TRBV7-9 and TRBJ2-7; 8 positions match TRBD1. Germline loops: CDR1 SEHNR, CDR2 FQNEAQ (reference sequence). The CDR3 totals 15 residues. In nucleotides, the CDR3 is TGTGCCATCAGCCCTCCGGGACAGGTGATGTACGAGCAGTACTTC. Translated: CAISPPGQVMYEQYF.

This clonotype was seen a few times. The chain uses TRBV7-2 and TRBJ2-5; TRBD2 matches 10 bases. The V segment lost 1 base and the J segment 2 bases; nucleotides outside the gene matches: 4. Germline CDR1 is SGHTA and CDR2 is FQGNSA. The CDR3 consists of 16 residues. CDR3: CASSLGTSGLQETQYF. CDR3 bases: TGTGCCAGCAGCTTAGGGACTAGCGGTCTTCAAGAGACCCAGTACTTC. Full variable domain (missing parts from reference TRBV7-2 and TRBJ2-5): GAGVSQSPSNKVTEKGKDVELRCDPISGHTALYWYRQSLGQGLEFLIYFQGNSAPDKSGLPSDRFSAERTGGSVSTLTIQRTQQEDSAVYLCASSLGTSGLQETQYFGPGTRLLVL.

This clonotype was detected only a few times. The rearrangement links TRBV7-9 to TRBJ1-2, with a possible D match to TRBD1 (6 bases). Germline values: CDR1 SEHNR, CDR2 FQNEAQ (reference sequence). The CDR3 runs to 15 residues. The V and J ends lost 7 bases and 0 bases respectively, with 15 bases between them. CDR3 loop: CASTRTVSSNYGYTF. CDR3 bases: TGTGCCAGCACCCGGACAGTTTCCTCTAACTATGGCTACACCTTC.